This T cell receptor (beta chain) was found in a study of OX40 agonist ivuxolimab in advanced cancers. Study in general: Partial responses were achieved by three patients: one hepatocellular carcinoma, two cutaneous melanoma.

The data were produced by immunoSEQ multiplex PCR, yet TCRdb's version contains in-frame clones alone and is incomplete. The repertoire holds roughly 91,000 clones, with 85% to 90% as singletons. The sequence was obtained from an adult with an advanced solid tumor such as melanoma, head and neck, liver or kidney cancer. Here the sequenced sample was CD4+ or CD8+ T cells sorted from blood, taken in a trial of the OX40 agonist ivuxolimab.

CDR3 in DNA: TGTGCCAGCAGTCCCCAGCGGGGGGACCGGGATGAGCAGTTCTTC. Its protein product is CASSPQRGDRDEQFF. The rearrangement joins TRBV6-5 to TRBJ2-1; 9 bases map to TRBD2. Germline V gives CDR1 MNHEY, CDR2 SVGAGI. The CDR3 runs to 15 residues. J lost 8 bases, V lost 5 bases, and 10 bases had no gene match.